Here is one TCR beta chain with its context. The antigen is not known. The CDR3 runs 16 residues. Germline CDR1 MNHEY, CDR2 SVGAGI. Trimming removed 2 bases from V and 1 base from J; junction bases left unmatched: 5. Produced via immunoSEQ multiplex PCR; TCRdb's table is partial and in-frame only. The sample has roughly 150,000 clones; over 70% are singletons. The source of the sample is a study of T cell responses to AZD1222 COVID-19 vaccine. Study-wide results and caveats: Among those given AZD1222, only six were seropositive at baseline. White British ancestry dominated among donors, who included more females, and clonal diversity was possibly underestimated. Along spike, vaccine-associated CD4 TCRs were found throughout, with dominance at 160-218 and 743-854.

The V gene is TRBV6-5, the J gene TRBJ2-7; 10 nucleotides match TRBD2. The receptor's source is an adult who received the AZD1222 COVID-19 vaccine. The sample here was peripheral blood, taken 28 days after the second AZD1222 dose. The CDR3 coding sequence is TGTGCCAGCAGTTACCCACTAGCGGGACGTTCCTACGAGCAGTACTTC. This gives the protein CASSYPLAGRSYEQYF.